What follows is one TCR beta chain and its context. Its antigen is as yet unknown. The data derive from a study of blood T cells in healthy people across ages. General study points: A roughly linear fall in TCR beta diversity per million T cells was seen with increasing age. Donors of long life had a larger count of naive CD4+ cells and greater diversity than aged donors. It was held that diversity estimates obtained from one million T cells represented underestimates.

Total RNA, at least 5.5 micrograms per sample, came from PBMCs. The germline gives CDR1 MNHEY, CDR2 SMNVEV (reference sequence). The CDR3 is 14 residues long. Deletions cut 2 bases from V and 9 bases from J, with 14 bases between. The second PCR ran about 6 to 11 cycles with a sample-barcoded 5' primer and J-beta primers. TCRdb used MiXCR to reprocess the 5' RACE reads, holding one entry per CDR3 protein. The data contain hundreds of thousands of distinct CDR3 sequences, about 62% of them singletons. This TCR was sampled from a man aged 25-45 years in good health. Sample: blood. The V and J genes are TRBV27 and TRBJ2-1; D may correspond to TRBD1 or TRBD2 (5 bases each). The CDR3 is CASSLGGVQSEQFF. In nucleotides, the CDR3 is TGTGCCAGCAGTTTAGGGGGTGTACAATCTGAGCAGTTCTTC.